This TCR beta chain was sequenced during a study of T cells in Graves' hyperthyroidism and ophthalmopathy (dated by TCRdb to about 2019). Study-level background: Peripheral blood samples were taken at initial diagnosis, before any treatment was given. An independent validation cohort of 18 to 20 hyperthyroidism patients and about 16 patients who later progressed to ophthalmopathy tested prospective prediction of ophthalmopathy. TCR V-J signatures able to tell the groups apart were searched for in a discovery cohort of 90 to 100 patients, of whom more than 40 had Graves' ophthalmopathy and 55 to 65 had stable Graves' hyperthyroidism. The paper reports TCR Vbeta CDR3 sequencing of approximately 130 peripheral blood samples: 40 to 45 ophthalmopathy, roughly 74 hyperthyroidism and 17 progressor patients. The study also compared thyroid tissue and blood T-cell repertoires from 6 or 7 Graves' hyperthyroidism patients. For training and testing, the roughly 100 patients in the discovery cohort were randomly divided in a 7:3 ratio. After sampling, hyperthyroidism patients received methimazole starting at 30 mg daily, and ophthalmopathy patients received high-dose intravenous methylprednisolone. The paper as a whole reports these results and caveats: A model built on a 13 V-J signature distinguished ophthalmopathy from stable hyperthyroidism, reaching 85% to 90% sensitivity and approximately 81% specificity in cross-validation and 80%/75% in testing. During validation, the model predicted progression to ophthalmopathy a median of roughly 7.1 months ahead of onset, with around 65% sensitivity and under 85% specificity. No statistical method was used to fix the sample size in advance, and group allocation was not hidden from the investigators. Most expanded thyroid clonotypes (frequency above 0.001) were also detected in blood, suggesting blood repertoires may reflect thyroid immune responses.

Amplification of TCR beta CDR3 regions was carried out from RNA transcripts. The first round of RT-PCR for the TCR CDR3 was performed with the HTBI primer set and the Qiagen OneStep RT-PCR kit. The libraries were constructed in a second round of multiplex PCR and then size-selected and purified. Sequencing of the libraries was done on an Illumina HiSeq2000 using paired-end 100 bp reads. The original methods were these. Raw data were processed with SOAPnuke, discarding reads with adapters, uncalled bases, mean Phred below 15, or no exact constant-primer or identifier match. High-quality paired reads were merged using COPE v1.2.5, and each unique nucleotide sequence was defined as a clonotype. MiTCR v1.1 was used to align clonotypes to the IMGT TRBV, TRBD and TRBJ reference segments. The analysis included only V-J combinations with a frequency above 0.0001, which together covered around 99% of the repertoires. A TCS score was defined as the ratio between F50 (clonal expansion) and ExV (chaos), using BLOSUM62-based TCRdist between CDR3 peptides within each V-J. Welch's t-statistics and random forest reduced some 510 V-J features to about 12, which were used in a naive Bayes classifier (R e1071). The raw public reads went through TCRdb reprocessing: fastp at Q25, MiXCR clone calling, in-frame beta chains kept. CDR3 protein duplicates are merged, each entry listing the most common genes and DNA. TCRdb's processing, not the authors', yielded these V and J calls. The sample table contains a few hundred thousand distinct CDR3 sequences; only one count was recorded for around 20% of them. About 26% of the sample comes from the top ten.

Worth noting for this clonotype: Its antigen is not yet known. Base qualities are not at hand, and no much larger clone is one base apart.

The CDR3 sequence holds 12 residues, the cysteine and phenylalanine included. The sequence is cut down to CDR3 DNA, 36 bases in frame from base 1. The junction carries 8 bases between V and J, which are trimmed by 5 bases and 6 bases respectively. Stable Graves' hyperthyroidism was defined as no progression to ophthalmopathy during 18 months of follow-up. Hyperthyroidism patients were newly diagnosed, with disease duration under 2 months, and aged 18 to 65 years. Patients with uncontrolled infections, other autoimmune diseases, pregnancy or lactation were excluded. Diagnoses were based on clinical symptoms, serum thyroxine and TRAb, thyroid ultrasound and orbital computed tomography. PBMCs were separated from about 10 ml of fresh peripheral blood using Ficoll-Paque density gradient centrifugation. Total RNA was extracted using Trizol reagent, and RNA quality was assessed on an Agilent 2100 Bioanalyzer.

The specimen was blood. The receptor chain draws on TRBV12-3 or TRBV12-4 and TRBJ1-5; the best D guess is TRBD1, with 5 bases matching. The receptor was derived from a young man with Graves' hyperthyroidism. The sequence in DNA is TGTGCCAGCAGTGGGAGGGGTCAGCCCCAGCATTTT. Its protein product is CASSGRGQPQHF.